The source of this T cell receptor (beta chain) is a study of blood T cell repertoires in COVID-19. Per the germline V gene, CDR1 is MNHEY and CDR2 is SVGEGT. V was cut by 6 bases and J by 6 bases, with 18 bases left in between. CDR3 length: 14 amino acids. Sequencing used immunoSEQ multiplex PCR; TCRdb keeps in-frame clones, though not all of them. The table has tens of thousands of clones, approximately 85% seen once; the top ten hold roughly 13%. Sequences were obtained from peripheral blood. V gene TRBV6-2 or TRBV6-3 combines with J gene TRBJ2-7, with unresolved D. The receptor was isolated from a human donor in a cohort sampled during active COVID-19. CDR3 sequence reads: CASSPYGPRGEQYF. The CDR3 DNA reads TGTGCCAGCAGCCCCTACGGCCCCCGAGGCGAGCAGTACTTC.